The 7 T cell receptor beta chains presented below share a single source sample, sequenced in a study of siplizumab effects on memory and regulatory T cells. Here immunoSEQ multiplex PCR was the method, and the copy in TCRdb shows in-frame clones only, minus some. The sample holds about 60,000 clones, roughly 80% seen once. The sample comprised memory CD4+ T cells sorted from blood. These receptors all stem from a human donor in good health.

V and J are TRBV18 and TRBJ2-3; weak D call: TRBD2 (6 bases). The CDR3 covers 14 residues. V lost 3 bases to trimming and J lost 5 bases, with 12 bases between them. Germline CDR1 is KGHSH and CDR2 is LQKENI. CDR3 region: CASSPGLGKDTQYF. The CDR3 DNA reads as TGTGCCAGCTCACCGGGACTGGGAAAAGATACGCAGTATTTT.

The chain joins TRBV4-1 to TRBJ1-4, with 10 bases that match TRBD1. This CDR3 spans 17 amino acids. V lost 2 bases and J lost 3; bases outside the gene matches: 6. CDR1 is MGHRA, CDR2 YSYEKL, per germline. The CDR3 DNA reads TGCGCCAGCAGCCAACCGGGACAGGGGAAAGCTAATGAAAAACTGTTTTTT. This sequence encodes CASSQPGQGKANEKLFF.

The V and J genes are TRBV6-1 and TRBJ2-1; 14 positions agree with TRBD2. Germline lookup yields CDR1 MNHNS and CDR2 SASEGT. After removal of 4 bases from V and 1 base from J, the junction contained 0 bases not matched to a gene. The CDR3 covers 16 residues. As DNA, the CDR3 is TGTGCCAGCAGTGGACTAGCGGGGGGGTCCTACAATGAGCAGTTCTTC. Translated, it gives CASSGLAGGSYNEQFF.

This chain joins TRBV6-5 and TRBJ1-2; D not certain. Looked up from germline, CDR1 is MNHEY and CDR2 is SVGAGI. V was cut by 4 bases and J by 0 bases, with 6 bases left in between. This CDR3 region has 13 residues. CDR3 coding DNA: TGTGCCAGCAGTTCTAGACCTAACTATGGCTACACCTTC. Translation: CASSSRPNYGYTF.

V gene TRBV6-1 combines with J gene TRBJ1-4; 9 nucleotides line up with TRBD1. From germline, CDR1 is MNHNS and CDR2 SASEGT. Trimming removed 8 bases from V and 8 bases from J; junction bases left unmatched: 12. This CDR3 has 15 amino acids. CDR3 region: CASGSPTGGREKLFF. The CDR3 coding sequence is TGTGCCAGCGGGAGTCCGACAGGGGGGCGAGAAAAACTGTTTTTT.

The gene calls are TRBV5-4 and TRBJ1-1; the D is unclear. This CDR3 is built from 14 residues. The V gene's germline CDR1 is SGHNT and CDR2 YYREEE (reference sequence). Trimming stripped 5 bases from V and 1 base from J, with 12 bases between. This CDR3 is CASSSPTGNTEAFF. CDR3 bases: TGTGCCAGCAGTTCGCCCACCGGGAACACTGAAGCTTTCTTT. The whole variable domain, remainder taken from reference TRBV5-4 and TRBJ1-1, is ETGVTQSPTHLIKTRGQQVTLRCSSQSGHNTVSWYQQALGQGPQFIFQYYREEENGRGNFPPRFSGLQFPNYSSELNVNALELDDSALYLCASSSPTGNTEAFFGQGTRLTVV.

This chain connects TRBV18 to TRBJ2-5, with TRBD2 as a possible D gene (5 bases). The CDR3 consists of 14 residues. The V end was cut by 0 bases, the J end by 1 base, with 6 bases between. Germline CDR1 and CDR2: KGHSH and LQKENI. CDR3: CASSPPTSQETQYF. In DNA, the CDR3 is TGTGCCAGCTCACCACCAACTAGCCAAGAGACCCAGTACTTC.